These 20 T cell receptor beta chains were sequenced from one sample in a study of T cell changes during pregnancy in multiple sclerosis. Produced via immunoSEQ multiplex PCR; TCRdb's table is partial and in-frame only. This table holds about 100,000 clones, approximately 90% found once. The sequencing used peripheral blood, collected in the second trimester of pregnancy. Receptors originate from a female donor with multiple sclerosis, enrolled in a pregnancy study.

The rearrangement links TRBV19 to TRBJ1-2; a possible D gene is TRBD1 (6 bases). V lost 5 bases, J lost 3 bases, and 13 bases lay in between. From germline, CDR1 is LNHDA and CDR2 SQIVND (reference sequence). The CDR3 runs 14 residues. The CDR3 region has the DNA TGTGCCAGTAGTTACAGGGAACGCGACTATGGCTACACCTTC. Protein: CASSYRERDYGYTF.

This chain joins TRBV28 and TRBJ2-4, with D maybe TRBD1 (5 bases). V lost 3 bases, J lost 3 bases, and 15 bases lay in between. The CDR3 sequence is 16 residues long. Per the germline V gene, CDR1 is MDHEN and CDR2 is SYDVKM. The CDR3 region is CASSLPSGADKNIQYF. The CDR3, as DNA: TGTGCCAGCAGTTTGCCTAGTGGGGCCGACAAAAACATTCAGTACTTC.

This clone has only one observation. V is TRBV28 and J is TRBJ1-5, with D perhaps matching TRBD1 (6 bases). The V gene lost 7 bases and the J gene lost 0 bases, with 16 bases spanning the gap. This CDR3 has 16 amino acids. CDR1 and CDR2 (germline): MDHEN, SYDVKM. CDR3 amino acids: CASTEGGSYSNQPQHF. Written as DNA, the CDR3 is TGTGCCAGCACCGAAGGGGGATCCTATAGCAATCAGCCCCAGCATTTT.

The J gene is TRBJ1-1, the V gene TRBV5-1; possible D gene TRBD1, 6 bases. Germline values: CDR1 SGHRS, CDR2 YFSETQ. CDR3 length: 14 residues. V dropped 5 bases and J dropped 0 bases, with 11 bases sitting between them. Here the CDR3 reads CASRGAAMNTEAFF. CDR3 nucleotides: TGCGCCAGCAGGGGGGCAGCCATGAACACTGAAGCTTTCTTT.

This rearrangement joins TRBV28 to TRBJ2-3; 9 positions agree with TRBD2. This CDR3 region has 15 residues. Unmatched junction bases numbered 7, after V lost 4 bases and J lost 5 bases. Per the germline V gene, CDR1 is MDHEN and CDR2 is SYDVKM. DNA of the CDR3: TGTGCCAGCAGTTCCCCAGCGGGAGGAGGAGATACGCAGTATTTT. Amino acid sequence: CASSSPAGGGDTQYF.

The chain carries TRBV2 and TRBJ1-1; 12 bases are a match to TRBD1. From germline, CDR1 is SNHLY and CDR2 FYNNEI. The CDR3 sequence is 15 residues long. Trimming at V came to 4 bases and at J to 8 bases, leaving 8 bases not matched to a gene. CDR3 sequence: CASSGTGTGGLEAFF. CDR3 nucleotide sequence: TGTGCCAGCAGTGGAACCGGGACAGGGGGCCTGGAAGCTTTCTTT.

The V gene is TRBV7-9, the J gene TRBJ1-1; no clear D gene. The V end lost 5 bases, the J end lost 1 base, and 14 bases lay between the germline ends. Germline loops: CDR1 SEHNR, CDR2 FQNEAQ (reference sequence). CDR3 length: 15 amino acids. The CDR3 sequence: CASSPAELPNTEAFF. In DNA, the CDR3 is TGTGCCAGCAGCCCCGCGGAGTTACCGAACACTGAAGCTTTCTTT.

This chain joins TRBV6-5 and TRBJ2-7; 11 bases align to TRBD2. The CDR3 is made up of 13 amino acids. Per germline, CDR1 MNHEY and CDR2 SVGAGI. Trimming took 8 bases from V and 4 from J; bases not matched to a gene: 4. CDR3 DNA sequence: TGTGCCAGCGGCCCTAGCGGGAGGTACGAGCAGTACTTC. Its translation: CASGPSGRYEQYF.

V usage is TRBV7-8 and J usage is TRBJ1-3, with D tentatively TRBD1 (5 bases). The CDR3 spans 16 residues. Germline lookup yields CDR1 SGHVS and CDR2 FQNEAQ. Trimming removed 2 bases at V and 4 bases at J, with 15 bases between. DNA for the CDR3: TGTGCCAGCAGCTTATTTGAAGGGGCGCGAGGAAACACCATATATTTT. Translation: CASSLFEGARGNTIYF.

The chain combines TRBV28 with TRBJ2-1, with a weak D call TRBD2 (5 bases). From germline, CDR1 is MDHEN and CDR2 SYDVKM. The CDR3 runs to 15 residues. V lost 2 bases to trimming and J lost 2 bases, with 10 bases between them. CDR3 sequence reads: CASSLGGWAYNEQFF. CDR3 nucleotides: TGTGCCAGCAGTTTAGGCGGGTGGGCCTACAATGAGCAGTTCTTC.

The gene calls are TRBV6-6 and TRBJ2-3; TRBD1 matches 8 bases. The CDR3 loop spans 15 amino acids. V was pared by 7 bases and J by 0 bases, with 6 bases of the junction left unmatched. The germline CDR1 and CDR2 sequences are MNHNY and SVGAGI (reference sequence). The CDR3 DNA follows: TGTGCCAGCACCCCGGACAGGGCCAGCACAGATACGCAGTATTTT. Amino acid sequence: CASTPDRASTDTQYF.

J is TRBJ2-3 and V is TRBV5-1; 7 bases fit TRBD2. This CDR3 has 13 amino acids. In germline, CDR1 is SGHRS, CDR2 YFSETQ. The J segment lost 3 bases and the V segment lost 3 bases, leaving 1 base of the junction unmatched. The CDR3, as DNA: TGCGCCAGCAGCTCCGGGGGGACAGATACGCAGTATTTT. Protein: CASSSGGTDTQYF.

V and J are TRBV10-3 and TRBJ1-4; 12 bases map to TRBD1. Germline V lookup: CDR1 ENHRY, CDR2 SYGVKD. Trimming removed 4 bases from V and 6 bases from J; junction bases left unmatched: 12. The CDR3 runs to 18 residues. The CDR3 nucleotides are TGTGCCATCAGTGTCACACCGGGACAGGGGGCGGTTGATGAAAAACTGTTTTTT. Translation: CAISVTPGQGAVDEKLFF.

The chain employs TRBV6-6 and TRBJ1-6; D possibly corresponds to TRBD1 (5 bases). The V gene's germline CDR1 is MNHNY and CDR2 SVGAGI (reference sequence). CDR3 length: 14 amino acids. Trimming removed 8 bases from V and 7 bases from J, with 15 bases in between. The CDR3 region is CASWRGRINSPLHF. DNA for the CDR3: TGTGCCAGCTGGAGGGGACGGATAAATTCACCCCTCCACTTT.

The genes are TRBV5-1 and TRBJ1-2, with D possibly TRBD1 on 6 matching bases. Germline CDR1 and CDR2: SGHRS and YFSETQ. V was trimmed by 1 base and J by 9 bases, leaving 22 bases between them. The CDR3 consists of 16 residues. Here the CDR3 reads CASSLTVKGWTDSYTF. The CDR3 nucleotides are TGCGCCAGCAGCTTGACTGTGAAAGGATGGACAGACAGCTACACCTTC. The complete variable domain, with remaining parts taken from reference TRBV5-1 and TRBJ1-2, reads KAGVTQTPRYLIKTRGQQVTLSCSPISGHRSVSWYQQTPGQGLQFLFEYFSETQRNKGNFPGRFSGRQFSNSRSEMNVSTLELGDSALYLCASSLTVKGWTDSYTFGSGTRLTVV.

The chain has TRBV5-1 and TRBJ2-1; 7 bases are a match to TRBD1. Per germline, CDR1 SGHRS and CDR2 YFSETQ. The CDR3 runs to 14 residues. J was trimmed by 3 bases and V by 4 bases; bases with no gene match: 4. The CDR3: CASSRGQDYNEQFF. The CDR3 region has the DNA TGCGCCAGCAGCAGAGGACAGGACTACAATGAGCAGTTCTTC.

This clone showed up just once. V gene TRBV4-2 combines with J gene TRBJ2-7; D is possibly TRBD2 (5 bases). The length of the CDR3 is 15 residues. V gave up 1 base and J gave up 0 bases, with 10 bases separating them. The germline V gene has CDR1 LGHNA and CDR2 YNFKEQ. The CDR3: CASSQVSGISYEQYF. The CDR3 DNA is TGTGCCAGCAGCCAAGTATCCGGGATCTCCTACGAGCAGTACTTC.

V and J are TRBV6-5 and TRBJ1-1, with D maybe TRBD1 (5 bases). CDR1 is MNHEY, CDR2 SVGAGI, per germline. Trimming took off 4 bases at V and 2 bases at J, with 8 bases between the two ends. CDR3 length: 13 residues. Written as DNA, the CDR3 is TGTGCCAGCAGTTTAAGGGGAAACACTGAAGCTTTCTTT. It codes for CASSLRGNTEAFF.

The chain combines TRBV25-1 with TRBJ1-1; possibly TRBD1 for D (5 bases). Trimming shortened V by 7 bases and J by 1 base, and 10 bases separated the two germline ends. The CDR3 runs 13 residues. The V gene's germline CDR1 is MGHDK and CDR2 SYGVNS. The CDR3 protein is CASKRGGNTEAFF. CDR3 sequence (DNA): TGTGCCAGCAAAAGGGGCGGGAACACTGAAGCTTTCTTT.

The genes are TRBV18 and TRBJ2-4, with TRBD1 matching over 9 bases. CDR3 length: 16 amino acids. J gave up 1 base and V 6 bases, and 7 bases lay outside the gene matches. Germline CDR1 and CDR2: KGHSH and LQKENI. CDR3 in DNA: TGTGCCAGCTCGTCCACAGGGGGCGCGGCCAAAAACATTCAGTACTTC. It codes for CASSSTGGAAKNIQYF.